Below, one TCR beta chain is given with its context. This clonotype has ten or more counts. Its cognate antigen has yet to be identified. The input lacks base qualities; no much larger clone sits a single base away. The run used an Illumina NovaSeq 6000. Synthesis of TCR cDNA relied on 5'RACE template switching, a step that introduced a universal primer site along with unique molecular identifiers. Priming for cDNA synthesis came from both the TCR alpha and TCR beta constant segments. Libraries were amplified in two PCR steps, with sample barcodes and sequencing adapters added in the second step. Sequencing of libraries was performed on Illumina HiSeq 2500 (2x100 bp) or NovaSeq (2x150 bp). The study's processing was this. Reads were demultiplexed and collapsed into UMI consensus sequences with MIGEC, and V(D)J alignment was performed with MiXCR. Vaccine-responding clonotypes were defined with edgeR using replicate PBMC samples, requiring FDR below 0.01 and a log2 fold change above 5 up to day 15. Each bulk clonotype received a CD4 or CD8 identity based on whether the sequenced CD4 or CD8 repertoire contained that clonotype at higher abundance. TCRdb cleaned the public reads at Q25 with fastp, built clones with MiXCR and kept in-frame beta chains. Each record represents a unique CDR3 protein, reported with the most common genes and DNA among its rows. The V and J calls come from TCRdb's annotation, not from the publication. For this sample there are 300,000 to 350,000 distinct CDR3 sequences; approximately 4.2% appear just once. The ten top clones hold 20% to 25% of the sample.

The CDR3, from cysteine to phenylalanine, totals 13 residues. Here the CDR3 DNA is all that survives: 39 bases in frame from base 1. Trimming removed 3 bases from V and 6 bases from J, leaving 8 bases between the germline ends. The sample comes from a study of T cells after yellow fever vaccination (dated by TCRdb to between 2018 and 2021). With regard to the full study: The SMART-Seq v4 Ultra Low Input RNA kit was used to prepare libraries from fractions with low cell numbers. To follow T-cell clones before and after primary and booster YFV17D yellow fever vaccination, bulk TCR alpha and beta repertoires were sequenced over time. Two healthy male donors, one aged 18 to 29 and one aged 30 to 40 years, were included in the cohort. Blood samples were taken at several timepoints before and after primary and secondary immunization, and bulk PBMC replicates and cell subsets were isolated. What the research found in general, with its limitations: Because the study included only a couple of donors, the extent to which the findings can be generalized is limited. The secondary T-cell response was found to be weaker but faster than the primary response, with a peak reached on day 5 rather than on day 15. Computational filtering was required because FACS-sorted repertoires could contain abundant contaminating clonotypes from the bulk population. A small fraction of clonotypes showed up in both the CD4 and CD8 compartments, probably as a result of convergent recombination. Most clones expanded after primary vaccination (about 95% of CD4 and around 88% of CD8) were re-detected after the booster, suggesting that broad memory maintenance occurred.

This specimen's treatment or condition label, per the study, means: live attenuated yellow fever vaccine strain. At each blood-draw timepoint, two biological replicates of bulk PBMCs were obtained. PBMCs were isolated from peripheral blood using a standard Ficoll-Paque protocol. RNA was extracted with TriZol from bulk PBMCs, CD4 and CD8 fractions, and dextramer-positive and dextramer-negative fractions. The sequencing here drew on PBMCs, taken 5 days after the yellow fever booster vaccination. The chain couples TRBV12-3 or TRBV12-4 to TRBJ2-2; the D gene cannot be resolved reliably. This clonotype was obtained from a young man who received the YFV17D yellow fever vaccine. The sequenced DNA: TGTGCCAGCAGTTTCACCATTTCCGGGGAGCTGTTTTTT. Its protein is CASSFTISGELFF.